Shown below are 20 T cell receptor beta chains from a single sample sequenced in a study of blood T cell repertoires in COVID-19 (dated by TCRdb to 2018 to 2020). The library was generated by the immunoSEQ multiplex PCR assay. This immuneACCESS table, as held by TCRdb, lists in-frame sequences with V and J called but not all clones. Of the missing ones, under half trace to an unresolved V gene in checked studies; the others have no known cause. Across this sample there are fewer than 90,000 clones, with 86% seen only once. The ten largest make up approximately 4.1% of the sample. The sample consisted of peripheral blood. These TCRs come from a man aged 65-85 years with active COVID-19.

V usage is TRBV3-1 (or the pseudogene TRBV3-2) and J usage is TRBJ2-3; TRBD1 aligns across 8 bases. CDR1 is LGHDT and CDR2 is YNNKEL in the germline V gene (reference sequence). CDR3 size: 15 residues. The trim removed 0 bases at V and 6 bases at J, leaving 5 bases unmatched. The CDR3: CASSQDGAGGDTQYF. In DNA, the CDR3 is TGTGCCAGCAGCCAAGATGGGGCAGGGGGCGATACGCAGTATTTT.

The chain joins TRBV11-3 to TRBJ2-5; TRBD2 matches at 7 bases. CDR1 is SGHNT, CDR2 YENEEA, per germline. CDR3 length: 13 residues. V dropped 0 bases and J dropped 7; count of bases not matched to a gene: 2. CDR3 in DNA: TGTGCCAGCAGCTTAGACGGCGGGAGGACCCAGTACTTC. It encodes CASSLDGGRTQYF.

This chain uses TRBV18 with TRBJ2-3; possibly TRBD2 for D (5 bases). The germline V gene has CDR1 KGHSH and CDR2 LQKENI. CDR3 length: 14 residues. V was clipped by 1 base and J by 5 bases, with 10 bases between them. The CDR3 region is CASSPLALGDTQYF. In nucleotides, the CDR3 is TGTGCCAGCTCACCACTAGCGCTCGGAGATACGCAGTATTTT.

V and J are TRBV28 and TRBJ1-3; D is unclear. Trimming removed 5 bases at V and 2 bases at J, with 10 bases between. Germline V CDR1 and CDR2: MDHEN, SYDVKM. There are 14 residues in the CDR3. CDR3 DNA sequence: TGTGCCAGCAGTAGCCCTACCCCTGGAAACACCATATATTTT. Translated, it gives CASSSPTPGNTIYF.

The sample holds one count of this clone. The genes are TRBV3-1 (or the pseudogene TRBV3-2) and TRBJ2-5, with D perhaps matching TRBD2 (5 bases). CDR3 length: 14 residues. Per germline, CDR1 LGHDT and CDR2 YNNKEL (reference sequence). V dropped 4 bases and J dropped 2 bases, with 11 bases sitting between them. As DNA, the CDR3 is TGTGCCAGCAGCCGCTGGACTGGACAAGAGACCCAGTACTTC. Its translation is CASSRWTGQETQYF.

J is TRBJ2-2 and V is TRBV6-1; a possible D gene is TRBD1 (7 bases). Germline assignment: CDR1 MNHNS and CDR2 SASEGT. The CDR3 has 17 residues. The V end was cut by 4 bases, the J end by 2 bases, with 17 bases between. The CDR3 is CASSAPAGQPNTGELFF. CDR3 nucleotides: TGTGCCAGCAGTGCCCCTGCGGGACAGCCCAACACCGGGGAGCTGTTTTTT.

This clone has a single count. The CDR3 is CASSHGDTSSTNEKLFF. As DNA, the CDR3 is TGTGCCAGCAGCCACGGTGACACCTCCTCAACTAATGAAAAACTGTTTTTT. The chain couples TRBV4-2 to TRBJ1-4, with D hard to call. The V gene lost 3 bases and the J gene lost 0 bases, with 14 bases spanning the gap. This CDR3 has 17 residues. Germline V CDR1 and CDR2: LGHNA, YNFKEQ.

The rearrangement links TRBV5-1 to TRBJ2-2; possible D gene TRBD2, 5 bases. Trimming cost V 0 bases and J 0 bases, with 9 bases left between them. The length of the CDR3 is 16 residues. Per the germline V gene, CDR1 is SGHRS and CDR2 is YFSETQ. In DNA, the CDR3 is TGCGCCAGCAGCTTGGGGAGGACCTCGAACACCGGGGAGCTGTTTTTT. This translates into CASSLGRTSNTGELFF.

This clone has just one count. The V call is TRBV7-3, the J call TRBJ2-1; 10 nucleotides line up with TRBD2. V shed 5 bases and J 6 bases; nucleotides not matched to a gene: 7. CDR3 size: 15 residues. Germline lookup yields CDR1 SGHTA and CDR2 FQGTGA. CDR3 region: CASSALAGPLNEQFF. The CDR3 coding sequence is TGTGCCAGCAGCGCACTAGCGGGGCCTCTCAATGAGCAGTTCTTC.

The genes are TRBV3-1 (or the pseudogene TRBV3-2) and TRBJ2-1, with 10 bases identical to TRBD2. Germline trimming cut 4 bases from V and 9 bases from J; bases unmatched to any gene: 6. The CDR3 has 14 residues. The germline V gene has CDR1 LGHDT and CDR2 YNNKEL (reference sequence). Here the CDR3 reads CASSPRTSGGEQFF. In DNA, the CDR3 is TGTGCCAGCAGCCCCCGGACTAGCGGTGGTGAGCAGTTCTTC.

The chain links TRBV14 to TRBJ2-7; D remains ambiguous. Germline V lookup: CDR1 SGHDN, CDR2 FVKESK. The CDR3 consists of 13 residues. V lost 0 bases and J 4 bases, leaving 7 bases between the germline ends. CDR3 nucleotides: TGTGCCAGCAGCCAAGATATCGGTTACGAGCAGTACTTC. Translating gives CASSQDIGYEQYF. The full variable domain, its missing parts supplied by reference TRBV14 and TRBJ2-7, is EAGVTQFPSHSVIEKGQTVTLRCDPISGHDNLYWYRRVMGKEIKFLLHFVKESKQDESGMPNNRFLAERTGGTYSTLKVQPAELEDSGVYFCASSQDIGYEQYFGPGTRLTVT.

The chain is built from TRBV3-1 (or the pseudogene TRBV3-2) and TRBJ1-2, with 8 bases aligning to TRBD1. After removal of 3 bases from V and 6 bases from J, the junction contained 6 bases not matched to a gene. The CDR3 covers 14 residues. CDR1 is LGHDT, CDR2 YNNKEL, per germline (reference sequence). CDR3 DNA: TGTGCCAGCAGCCATTGGCAGGGGGCCGATGGCTACACCTTC. It yields the protein CASSHWQGADGYTF.

V gene TRBV11-3 combines with J gene TRBJ1-2, with 12 positions matching TRBD1. The V gene end was trimmed by 3 bases and the J gene end by 5 bases; junction bases not matched to a gene: 10. CDR3 length: 17 residues. Germline values: CDR1 SGHNT, CDR2 YENEEA. Written as DNA, the CDR3 is TGTGCCAGCAGCTTCGACCCGGGACAGGGGGCGTTATATGGCTACACCTTC. Translation gives CASSFDPGQGALYGYTF.

V usage is TRBV28 and J usage is TRBJ1-2; tentative D call: TRBD1 (6 bases). This CDR3 is 15 amino acids long. V dropped 5 bases and J dropped 8 bases, with 21 bases sitting between them. Germline loops: CDR1 MDHEN, CDR2 SYDVKM. CDR3 sequence reads: CASSPQGWVSYGYTF. CDR3 bases: TGTGCCAGCAGTCCTCAGGGGTGGGTCTCGTACGGCTACACCTTC.

J is TRBJ2-3 and V is TRBV4-3; TRBD2 aligns across 8 bases. Germline loops: CDR1 LGHNA, CDR2 YSLEER. V shed 0 bases, J shed 6 bases, and the junction held 2 bases outside the gene matches. CDR3 size: 14 residues. CDR3: CASSQDGRVDTQYF. The CDR3 bases are TGCGCCAGCAGCCAAGACGGGAGGGTGGATACGCAGTATTTT.

V is TRBV9 and J is TRBJ2-2, with 7 bases identical to TRBD2. Trimming removed 4 bases from V and 3 bases from J; junction bases left unmatched: 9. Germline V CDR1 and CDR2: SGDLS, YYNGEE. The CDR3 contains 16 residues. The CDR3 coding sequence is TGTGCCAGCAGCCCCACCTCTAGCGGAGACACCGGGGAGCTGTTTTTT. As protein: CASSPTSSGDTGELFF.

The rearrangement joins TRBV25-1 to TRBJ2-1; possible D gene TRBD2, 6 bases. Between the trimmed V and J ends, which lost 8 bases and 0 bases, there was a span of 8 bases. CDR1 is MGHDK and CDR2 is SYGVNS in the germline V gene. The length of the CDR3 is 13 residues. The CDR3 here is CASRGSSYNEQFF. Here the CDR3 DNA reads TGTGCCAGCCGGGGGAGCTCCTACAATGAGCAGTTCTTC.

The chain combines TRBV7-9 with TRBJ1-6; 8 nucleotides line up with TRBD1. Germline CDR1 is SEHNR and CDR2 is FQNEAQ (reference sequence). The CDR3 spans 15 residues. The junction had 7 bases not matched to a gene; V was cut back by 5 bases and J by 7 bases. This CDR3 reads CASSPGQVANSPLHF. Here the CDR3 DNA reads TGTGCCAGCAGCCCGGGACAGGTAGCCAATTCACCCCTCCACTTT.

The chain recombines TRBV5-1 with TRBJ2-1; maybe TRBD1 (5 bases). CDR1 and CDR2 from the germline V gene are SGHRS and YFSETQ. CDR3 length equals 18 residues. Trimming took off 2 bases at V and 0 bases at J, with 18 bases between the two ends. This CDR3 is CASSFPWRGASSYNEQFF. CDR3 nucleotides: TGCGCCAGCAGCTTCCCGTGGCGTGGGGCTAGCTCCTACAATGAGCAGTTCTTC.

The chain is built from TRBV9 and TRBJ2-1; 7 bases are a match to TRBD2. The CDR3 runs 14 residues. V dropped 3 bases and J dropped 10; count of bases not matched to a gene: 10. CDR1 and CDR2 from the germline V gene are SGDLS and YYNGEE. CDR3 residues: CASSASGGLREQFF. The CDR3 nucleotides read TGTGCCAGCAGCGCCTCGGGGGGACTCCGGGAGCAGTTCTTC. The full variable domain, with the rest looked up from reference TRBV9 and TRBJ2-1, is DSGVTQTPKHLITATGQRVTLRCSPRSGDLSVYWYQQSLDQGLQFLIQYYNGEERAKGNILERFSAQQFPDLHSELNLSSLELGDSALYFCASSASGGLREQFFGPGTRLTVL.